These 22 T cell receptor beta chains were all obtained from the same sample, sequenced in a study of Graves' ophthalmopathy and Graves' hyperthyroidism (dated by TCRdb to 2016 to 2019). The run used an Illumina HiSeq 2000. For repertoire sequencing, the TCR beta CDR3 regions were amplified from RNA transcripts. The first round was an RT-PCR using HTBI primers with the Qiagen OneStep RT-PCR kit, and this first round was followed by a second-round multiplex PCR, then size selection and purification. The raw public reads went through TCRdb reprocessing: fastp at Q25, MiXCR clone calling, in-frame beta chains kept. A single entry per CDR3 protein holds the most common genes and DNA from its merged rows. Recorded for this sample are about 700,000 distinct CDR3 sequences; 40% of them occurred a single time. Of the sample, roughly 46% falls within the top ten clones. Sequencing input: peripheral blood. These TCRs come from an adult man with Graves' ophthalmopathy.

This clonotype was observed at least ten times. The chain joins TRBV7-2 to TRBJ1-2, with 9 bases matching TRBD1. The CDR3 has 14 amino acids. Trimming at V came to 5 bases and at J to 7 bases, leaving 8 bases not matched to a gene. The germline gives CDR1 SGHTA, CDR2 FQGNSA. CDR3: CASSVSRDRAGYTF. CDR3 in DNA: TGTGCCAGCAGCGTATCCCGGGACAGGGCTGGCTACACCTTC.

This clonotype appeared a few times. The chain links TRBV4-3 to TRBJ1-2; the D is unclear. From germline, CDR1 is LGHNA and CDR2 YSLEER. The CDR3 length is 15 residues. V was trimmed by 0 bases and J by 4 bases, leaving 12 bases between them. DNA of the CDR3: TGCGCCAGCAGCCAAGATCGGCCGACGATCTATGGCTACACCTTC. This translates into CASSQDRPTIYGYTF.

This chain uses TRBV25-1 with TRBJ2-7; either TRBD1 or TRBD2 may fit D (5 bases each). The germline V gene has CDR1 MGHDK and CDR2 SYGVNS. The CDR3 is 12 amino acids. Trimming pared 8 bases from V and 1 base from J, leaving 9 bases between. CDR3 residues: CASGDVSYEQYF. The CDR3, as DNA: TGTGCCAGCGGGGACGTTTCCTACGAGCAGTACTTC.

About this clonotype itself: Mismatch with germline at one junction end may stem from a read error. This chain joins TRBV7-7 and TRBJ2-2, with 12 bases fitting TRBD1. Germline V gives CDR1 SSHAT, CDR2 FNYEAQ (reference sequence). CDR3 size: 15 residues. CDR3 DNA sequence: TGTGCTAGCAGCTTGGGGACAGGGGGCTTCGGGGAGCTGTTTTTT. It specifies CASSLGTGGFGELFF.

With respect to this clonotype: An end of the junction differs from the germline gene, which may be a read error. This chain joins TRBV24-1 and TRBJ2-2; 10 bases agree with TRBD1. The CDR3 covers 13 residues. The germline CDR1 and CDR2 sequences are KGHDR and SFDVKD. DNA of the CDR3: TGTGCCACCGGGACAGGGGCCATCGGGGAGCTGCTTTTT. It encodes CATGTGAIGELLF.

This chain uses TRBV7-2 with TRBJ2-5; weak D call: TRBD1 (6 bases). CDR3 length equals 15 residues. The germline V gene encodes CDR1 SGHTA and CDR2 FQGNSA. V was pared by 6 bases and J by 2 bases, with 16 bases between. The CDR3 DNA follows: TGTGCCAGCAGTTACTCGACAGGATTACAAGAGACCCAGTACTTC. Protein product: CASSYSTGLQETQYF.

This rearrangement joins TRBV25-1 to TRBJ2-6, with no clear D. Per the germline V gene, CDR1 is MGHDK and CDR2 is SYGVNS. This CDR3 comprises 15 residues. V was clipped by 2 bases and J by 3 bases, with 8 bases between them. CDR3 coding DNA: TGTGCCAGCAGTGAAATATTTAGTGGGGCCAACGTCCTGACTTTC. Encoded protein: CASSEIFSGANVLTF.

Details on this clonotype: Possible read error: a much larger clone is one base away. Here the CDR3 omits its conserved ending phenylalanine or tryptophan, so a read error is the likely source. J is TRBJ2-5 and V is TRBV12-3 or TRBV12-4; tentative D call: TRBD2 (6 bases). CDR3 length: 13 amino acids. Between the trimmed V and J ends, which lost 4 bases and 3 bases, there was a span of 9 bases. In DNA form, the CDR3 reads TGTGCCAGCAGTTCCCGGGAGAAAGAGACCCAGTACTTA. Translated, it gives CASSSREKETQYL.

The chain has TRBV14 and TRBJ1-3, with D unresolved. V gave up 2 bases and J gave up 0 bases, with 8 bases separating them. The CDR3 is 15 residues long. Germline-derived CDR1 and CDR2 are SGHDN and FVKESK. In nucleotides, the CDR3 is TGTGCCAGCAGCCAACCGGGATACTCTGGAAACACCATATATTTT. It yields the protein CASSQPGYSGNTIYF.

On this clonotype itself: At one end the junction does not follow the germline gene, possibly because of a read error. V usage is TRBV5-5 and J usage is TRBJ1-4, with TRBD1 matching over 7 bases. This CDR3 contains 16 residues. CDR1 is SGHKS, CDR2 YYEKEE, per germline (reference sequence). The CDR3 loop reads CASSQDRERGQEKLFF. The CDR3 DNA follows: TGCGCCAGCAGCCAAGATCGGGAAAGGGGGCAGGAAAAACTGTTTTTT. Together with reference TRBV5-5 and TRBJ1-4, the CDR3 gives the full variable domain: DAGVTQSPTHLIKTRGQQVTLRCSPISGHKSVSWYQQVLGQGPQFIFQYYEKEERGRGNFPDRFSARQFPNYSSELNVNALLLGDSALYLCASSQDRERGQEKLFFGSGTQLSVL.

The chain employs TRBV20-1 and TRBJ1-1, with D unresolved. The CDR3 is made up of 12 amino acids. Trimming cost V 5 bases and J 3 bases, with 10 bases left between them. Per the germline V gene, CDR1 is DFQATT and CDR2 is SNEGSKA (reference sequence). The CDR3 DNA reads as TGCAGTGCTCGAACCCGGGACACTGAAGCTTTCTTT. Residues: CSARTRDTEAFF.

The J gene is TRBJ1-5, the V gene TRBV24-1, with D tentatively TRBD1 (5 bases). CDR1 and CDR2 from the germline V gene are KGHDR and SFDVKD. This CDR3 has 17 amino acids. V dropped 5 bases and J dropped 4 bases, with 20 bases sitting between them. The CDR3 spells CATSATSESGQNQPQHF. In DNA form, the CDR3 reads TGTGCCACCAGTGCCACCAGTGAGTCAGGGCAAAATCAGCCCCAGCATTTT.

This clonotype was seen repeatedly, ten times or more. The chain has TRBV29-1 and TRBJ1-1; no reliable D call. The CDR3 is 13 residues long. V was clipped by 7 bases and J by 2 bases, with 14 bases between them. Looked up from germline, CDR1 is SQVTM and CDR2 is ANQGSEA. CDR3 DNA: TGCAGCGCCAAAGACACCGGCAACACTGAAGCTTTCTTT. This codes for CSAKDTGNTEAFF. The full variable domain, with the rest looked up from reference TRBV29-1 and TRBJ1-1, is SAVISQKPSRDICQRGTSLTIQCQVDSQVTMMFWYRQQPGQSLTLIATANQGSEATYESGFVIDKFPISRPNLTFSTLTVSNMSPEDSSIYLCSAKDTGNTEAFFGQGTRLTVV.

This clonotype was recorded at least ten times. The chain links TRBV7-2 to TRBJ1-5; D is ambiguous. The V gene's germline CDR1 is SGHTA and CDR2 FQGNSA. Trimming cost V 0 bases and J 3 bases, with 6 bases left between them. CDR3 length: 14 amino acids. The CDR3 sequence is CASSLAGPNQPQHF. As DNA, the CDR3 is TGTGCCAGCAGCTTAGCAGGGCCCAATCAGCCCCAGCATTTT.

The chain uses TRBV12-3 or TRBV12-4 and TRBJ1-6, with D possibly matching TRBD1 (5 bases). The CDR3 consists of 14 residues. With 6 bases removed from V and 9 bases from J, the gap between germline ends came to 15 bases. This chain's CDR3 is CASSLPGTSSPLHF. The CDR3 nucleotides read TGTGCCAGCAGCCTCCCCGGGACGAGTTCACCCCTCCACTTT.

As regards this clonotype: This sequence may be a read error, since a much larger clone differs from it by one base. The chain couples TRBV5-6 to TRBJ2-1; D is perhaps TRBD2 (5 bases). Trimming took off 4 bases at V and 10 bases at J, with 18 bases between the two ends. Germline CDR1 reads SGHDT; CDR2 reads YYEEEE. The CDR3 is made up of 14 amino acids. As DNA, the CDR3 is TGTGCCAGCAGCCAGGAGGAGGAATCCTACGAGCAGTTCTTC. The encoded protein is CASSQEEESYEQFF.

Many counts were recorded for this clonotype. The genes are TRBV7-8 and TRBJ1-3; D is undetermined. V lost 4 bases and J 8 bases, leaving 12 bases between the germline ends. The germline gives CDR1 SGHVS, CDR2 FQNEAQ. The CDR3 totals 13 residues. The CDR3 reads CASSSLNGDTIYF. In DNA, the CDR3 is TGTGCCAGCAGCTCGTTAAACGGGGACACCATATATTTT.

The CDR3 coding sequence is TGTGCCACCAGTGGGGACACAGATACGCAGTATTTT. Protein sequence: CATSGDTDTQYF. V usage is TRBV24-1 and J usage is TRBJ2-3; D is uncertain. Deletions cut 5 bases from V and 2 bases from J, with 4 bases between. CDR3 size: 12 residues. CDR1 KGHDR and CDR2 SFDVKD come from the germline V gene.

This chain uses TRBV20-1 with TRBJ2-3; D is unresolved. Germline-derived CDR1 and CDR2 are DFQATT and SNEGSKA (reference sequence). The CDR3 loop spans 10 amino acids. Trimming shortened V by 2 bases and J by 5 bases, and 2 bases separated the two germline ends. The CDR3 nucleotides are TGCAGTGCTAGATTAGATACGCAGTATTTT. Residues: CSARLDTQYF.

This chain joins TRBV11-2 and TRBJ2-5; no clear D. This CDR3 is 16 amino acids long. Germline values: CDR1 SGHAT, CDR2 FQNNGV. The V gene lost 0 bases and the J gene lost 2 bases, with 13 bases spanning the gap. CDR3 DNA: TGTGCCAGCAGCTTAGAGTTGAGTGGCCAGCAAGAGACCCAGTACTTC. This gives the protein CASSLELSGQQETQYF.

At least ten counts were recorded for this clonotype. This chain connects TRBV29-1 to TRBJ2-5, with D possibly TRBD1 on 5 matching bases. Germline V gene data show CDR1 as SQVTM and CDR2 as ANQGSEA. Trimming removed 3 bases from V and 5 bases from J, with 10 bases in between. The CDR3 consists of 12 residues. As DNA, the CDR3 is TGCAGCGTTGATAGGGGAAGGGAGACCCAGTACTTC. As protein: CSVDRGRETQYF.

The chain employs TRBV10-3 and TRBJ1-1; unclear D gene. The V gene lost 11 bases and the J gene lost 8 bases, with 15 bases spanning the gap. The CDR3 runs 11 residues. Germline CDR1 is ENHRY and CDR2 is SYGVKD. The CDR3 reads CAGSGSTEAFF. CDR3 in DNA: TGTGCCGGCAGTGGGTCGACCGAAGCTTTCTTT.